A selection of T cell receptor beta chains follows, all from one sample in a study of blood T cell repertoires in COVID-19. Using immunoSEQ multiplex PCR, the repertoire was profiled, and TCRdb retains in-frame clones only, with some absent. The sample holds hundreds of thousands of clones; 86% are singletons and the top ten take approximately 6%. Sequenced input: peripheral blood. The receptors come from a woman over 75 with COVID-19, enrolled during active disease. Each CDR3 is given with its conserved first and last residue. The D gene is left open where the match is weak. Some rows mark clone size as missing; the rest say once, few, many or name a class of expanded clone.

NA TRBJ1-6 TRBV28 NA CASSVLYNSPLHF TGTGCCAGCAGTGTACTATATAATTCACCCCTCCACTTT
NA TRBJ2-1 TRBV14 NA CASSRELGLEQFF TGTGCCAGCAGCCGGGAATTGGGACTGGAGCAGTTCTTC
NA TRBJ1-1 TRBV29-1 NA CSALRDINTEAFF TGCAGCGCTCTACGGGACATCAACACTGAAGCTTTCTTT
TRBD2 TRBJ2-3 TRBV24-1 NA CATSALGGDTDTQYF TGTGCCACCAGTGCCCTCGGGGGGGACACAGATACGCAGTATTTT
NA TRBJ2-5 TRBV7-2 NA CASSWGGSQETQYF TGTGCCAGCAGCTGGGGGGGCAGCCAAGAGACCCAGTACTTC
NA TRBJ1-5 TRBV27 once CASSPYGNQPQHF TGTGCCAGCAGCCCCTATGGCAATCAGCCCCAGCATTTT
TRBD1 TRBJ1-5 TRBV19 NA CASSSQGAPSNQPQHF TGTGCCAGTAGTTCACAGGGGGCGCCTAGCAATCAGCCCCAGCATTTT
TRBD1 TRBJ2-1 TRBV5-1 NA CASSSGQATYNEQFF TGCGCCAGCAGCTCCGGACAGGCCACCTACAATGAGCAGTTCTTC
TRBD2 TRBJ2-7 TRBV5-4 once CASSFPGTSGYEQYF TGTGCCAGCAGCTTTCCCGGGACTAGCGGCTACGAGCAGTACTTC
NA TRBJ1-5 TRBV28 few CASSLPPRVRSNQPQHF TGTGCCAGCAGTCTCCCGCCGCGGGTGAGAAGCAATCAGCCCCAGCATTTT
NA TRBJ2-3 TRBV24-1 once CATSDSHTDTQYF TGTGCCACCTCTGACAGCCACACAGATACGCAGTATTTT
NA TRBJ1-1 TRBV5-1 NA CASSRNTGIPEAFF TGCGCCAGCAGCCGGAATACAGGGATCCCTGAAGCTTTCTTT
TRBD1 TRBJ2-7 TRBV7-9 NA CASSYRGEQYF TGTGCCAGCAGCTACAGGGGCGAGCAGTACTTC
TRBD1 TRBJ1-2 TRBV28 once CASSLGTGASDYGYTF TGTGCCAGCAGTTTAGGGACAGGCGCATCAGACTATGGCTACACCTTC
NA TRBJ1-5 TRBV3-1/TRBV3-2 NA CASSQSSGVQPQHF TGTGCCAGCAGCCAATCGTCCGGTGTCCAGCCCCAGCATTTT
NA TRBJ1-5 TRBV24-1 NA CATTGKTANQPQHF TGTGCCACCACAGGGAAGACAGCCAATCAGCCCCAGCATTTT
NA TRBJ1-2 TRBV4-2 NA CASSQGPGDYGYTF TGTGCCAGCAGCCAAGGGCCAGGGGACTATGGCTACACCTTC
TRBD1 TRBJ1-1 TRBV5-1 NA CASSLGAGGTEAFF TGCGCCAGCAGCTTGGGTGCAGGGGGAACTGAAGCTTTCTTT
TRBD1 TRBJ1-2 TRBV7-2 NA CASSPARTGALLFYGYTF TGTGCCAGCAGCCCAGCGCGGACAGGAGCTCTCCTTTTCTATGGCTACACCTTC
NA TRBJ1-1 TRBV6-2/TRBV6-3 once CASSFIRDSPIAAFF TGTGCCAGCAGTTTTATTCGAGACAGCCCGATCGCGGCTTTCTTT
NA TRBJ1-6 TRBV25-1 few CASSDLNSPGNSPLHF TGTGCCAGCAGTGATTTGAACAGCCCGGGGAATTCACCCCTCCACTTT
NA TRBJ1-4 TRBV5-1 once CASSSNGQSNEKLFF TGCGCCAGCAGCTCTAATGGACAGAGTAATGAAAAACTGTTTTTT
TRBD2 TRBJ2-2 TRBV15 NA CATSGSSGANTGELFF TGTGCCACCAGCGGGTCTAGCGGGGCGAACACCGGGGAGCTGTTTTTT
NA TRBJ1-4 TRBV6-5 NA CASREGRTNEKLFF TGTGCCAGCAGGGAGGGACGGACAAATGAAAAACTGTTTTTT
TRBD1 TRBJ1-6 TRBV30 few CAWSVGPGTGPYSPLHF TGTGCCTGGAGTGTAGGCCCCGGGACAGGGCCCTATTCACCCCTCCACTTT
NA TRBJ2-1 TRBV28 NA CASSLWANEQFF TGTGCCAGCAGTTTATGGGCTAATGAGCAGTTCTTC
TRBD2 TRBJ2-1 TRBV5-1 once CASSFPGLAGRQYNEQFF TGCGCCAGCAGCTTTCCGGGACTAGCGGGGAGACAGTACAATGAGCAGTTCTTC
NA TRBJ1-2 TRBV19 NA CASSIGRSNYGYTF TGTGCCAGTAGTATAGGTCGTTCCAACTATGGCTACACCTTC
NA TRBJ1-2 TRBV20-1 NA CSATAGVAETF TGCAGTGCCACGGCCGGGGTCGCGGAAACCTTC
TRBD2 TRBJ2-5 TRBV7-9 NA CASSRGTSGAETQYF TGTGCCAGCAGCCGTGGGACTAGCGGGGCGGAGACCCAGTACTTC
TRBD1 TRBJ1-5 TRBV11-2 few CASSWDRDQPQHF TGTGCCAGCAGTTGGGACAGGGATCAGCCCCAGCATTTT
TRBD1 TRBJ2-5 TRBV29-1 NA CSVAGTGGSEETQYF TGCAGCGTCGCCGGGACAGGGGGTTCGGAGGAGACCCAGTACTTC
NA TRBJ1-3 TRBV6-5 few CASSYSGQRGRNTIYF TGTGCCAGCAGTTACTCTGGCCAGCGGGGAAGAAACACCATATATTTT
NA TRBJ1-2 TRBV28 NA CASSLWSNQGIYPYGYTF TGTGCCAGCAGTTTATGGTCCAATCAGGGGATCTATCCCTATGGCTACACCTTC
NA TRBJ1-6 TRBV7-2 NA CASKRGSNSPLHF TGTGCCAGCAAAAGAGGGTCAAATTCACCCCTCCACTTT
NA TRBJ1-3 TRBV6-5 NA CASTISLLSGNTIYF TGTGCCAGCACAATAAGTTTACTCTCTGGAAACACCATATATTTT
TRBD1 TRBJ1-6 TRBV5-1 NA CASSQRTGNNSPLHF TGCGCCAGCAGCCAACGGACAGGGAATAATTCACCCCTCCACTTT
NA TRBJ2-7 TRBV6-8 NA CASSYLSMRDHSTYEQYF TGTGCCAGCAGTTATCTTTCTATGCGGGACCACAGCACCTACGAGCAGTACTTC
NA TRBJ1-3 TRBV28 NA CASSPPPGTGNTIYF TGTGCCAGCAGTCCTCCTCCGGGGACAGGAAACACCATATATTTT
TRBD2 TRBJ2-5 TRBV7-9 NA CASSLAVASGGAETQYF TGTGCCAGCAGCTTAGCGGTGGCTAGCGGGGGGGCAGAGACCCAGTACTTC
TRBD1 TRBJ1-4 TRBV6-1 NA CASSEYRGSANEKLFF TGTGCCAGCAGTGAGTACAGGGGTTCGGCTAATGAAAAACTGTTTTTT
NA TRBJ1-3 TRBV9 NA CASSPRTSGNTIYF TGTGCCAGCAGCCCTCGGACATCTGGAAACACCATATATTTT
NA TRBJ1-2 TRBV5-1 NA CASSLEVGGLGYGYTF TGCGCCAGCAGCTTGGAGGTAGGGGGTCTCGGCTATGGCTACACCTTC
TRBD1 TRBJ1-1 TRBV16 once CASSQSGRGAFF TGTGCCAGCAGCCAATCGGGCAGGGGGGCTTTCTTT
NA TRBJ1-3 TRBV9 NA CASSGTVLNTIYF TGTGCCAGCAGCGGGACAGTACTAAACACCATATATTTT
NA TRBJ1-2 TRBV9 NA CASSVDAGRPIGVGRGYTF TGTGCCAGCAGCGTAGACGCCGGCAGGCCAATTGGGGTAGGGAGGGGCTACACCTTC
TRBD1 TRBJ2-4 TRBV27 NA CASKAGGAKNIQYF TGTGCCAGCAAGGCAGGGGGAGCCAAAAACATTCAGTACTTC
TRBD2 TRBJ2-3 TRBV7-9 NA CASNLGTSATDTQYF TGTGCCTCCAACCTGGGGACTAGCGCCACAGATACGCAGTATTTT
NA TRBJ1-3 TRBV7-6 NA CASSLGGLVSGNTIYF TGTGCCAGCAGCCTGGGGGGGTTAGTGTCTGGAAACACCATATATTTT
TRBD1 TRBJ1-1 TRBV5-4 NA CASTPGQGGTEAFF TGTGCCAGCACCCCGGGACAGGGGGGCACTGAAGCTTTCTTT
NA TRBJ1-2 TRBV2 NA CASSGGPNYGYTF TGTGCCAGCAGTGGGGGCCCTAACTATGGCTACACCTTC
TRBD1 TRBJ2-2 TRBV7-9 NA CASSPGQGAWRSGELFF TGTGCCAGCAGCCCGGGACAGGGGGCGTGGAGATCCGGGGAGCTGTTTTTT
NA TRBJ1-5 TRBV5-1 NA CASSLEGGAGNQPQHF TGCGCCAGCAGCTTGGAAGGGGGAGCGGGCAATCAGCCCCAGCATTTT